The 20 T cell receptor beta chains presented below share a single source sample, sequenced in a study of radiotherapy plus CTLA-4 blockade in lung cancer. The protocol was immunoSEQ multiplex PCR, while the TCRdb copy is restricted to in-frame clones and leaves out a portion. The profile covers more than 90,000 clones, with 81% appearing a single time and roughly 3.5% taken by the ten largest. The sequenced sample was peripheral blood, obtained from a patient treated with radiotherapy plus ipilimumab. The receptors come from a human donor with non-small cell lung cancer that progressed on radiotherapy plus ipilimumab. Some clones in this sample may be carry-over from other donors' samples.

The chain has TRBV5-1 and TRBJ2-5; 10 bases are shared with TRBD2. With 4 bases clipped from V and 2 bases from J, the junction kept 8 bases outside the gene matches. The germline V gene has CDR1 SGHRS and CDR2 YFSETQ. CDR3 length equals 16 residues. The CDR3 DNA sequence: TGCGCCAGCAGCCTGGAACTAGCGGGGCAACAAGAGACCCAGTACTTC. This encodes CASSLELAGQQETQYF.

V gene TRBV6-1 combines with J gene TRBJ1-5; D unresolved. Germline CDR1 MNHNS, CDR2 SASEGT. The CDR3 is made up of 15 amino acids. Trimming cost V 2 bases and J 2 bases, with 10 bases left between them. CDR3 coding DNA: TGTGCCAGCAGTGAAAGAGGGAGTGGCAATCAGCCCCAGCATTTT. It encodes CASSERGSGNQPQHF.

V and J are TRBV4-3 and TRBJ2-7; D may be TRBD1 (6 bases). CDR3 length: 17 residues. V dropped 3 bases and J dropped 0 bases, with 18 bases sitting between them. From germline, CDR1 is LGHNA and CDR2 YSLEER. The CDR3: CASSHRTQGWGSYEQYF. In nucleotides, the CDR3 is TGCGCCAGCAGCCACCGGACTCAGGGGTGGGGCTCCTACGAGCAGTACTTC.

The genes are TRBV25-1 and TRBJ1-2, with D tentatively TRBD1 (5 bases). The germline V gene has CDR1 MGHDK and CDR2 SYGVNS. The CDR3 extends over 13 amino acids. Trimming pared 6 bases from V and 5 bases from J, leaving 13 bases between. In DNA, the CDR3 is TGTGCCAGCAGGGGTCAGGGCTGGTATGGCTACACCTTC. This codes for CASRGQGWYGYTF.

A few counts support this clone. This chain connects TRBV5-1 to TRBJ2-1, with TRBD2 matching over 12 bases. The germline V gene has CDR1 SGHRS and CDR2 YFSETQ. CDR3 length: 21 residues. Losses at the gene ends were 0 bases for V and 1 base for J; bases not matched to a gene: 14. In nucleotides, the CDR3 is TGCGCCAGCAGCTTGGCCCTGGCTAGCGGGGGGGAGAAGGGATCCTACAATGAGCAGTTCTTC. This gives the protein CASSLALASGGEKGSYNEQFF.

Only a few counts were recorded for this clone. The rearrangement links TRBV7-9 to TRBJ1-6; 9 nucleotides line up with TRBD1. Germline CDR1 is SEHNR and CDR2 is FQNEAQ (reference sequence). This CDR3 spans 15 amino acids. Unmatched junction bases numbered 9, after V lost 6 bases and J lost 9 bases. CDR3 amino acids: CASSNPGQGASPLHF. The CDR3 nucleotides read TGTGCCAGCAGTAACCCGGGACAGGGAGCTTCACCCCTCCACTTT.

V and J are TRBV14 and TRBJ2-2; D possibly corresponds to TRBD1 (6 bases). V shed 2 bases and J shed 3 bases, with 16 bases lying between them. Germline CDR1 reads SGHDN; CDR2 reads FVKESK. This CDR3 comprises 17 residues. The CDR3 DNA is TGTGCCAGCAGCCAATTACGCCGGGACACTTACACCGGGGAGCTGTTTTTT. Translation gives CASSQLRRDTYTGELFF.

J is TRBJ1-2 and V is TRBV19; no reliable D call. Germline V CDR1 and CDR2: LNHDA, SQIVND (reference sequence). The CDR3 length is 14 residues. Trimming pared 5 bases from V and 7 bases from J, leaving 17 bases between. CDR3 sequence reads: CASSPNVVIFGYTF. CDR3 sequence (DNA): TGTGCCAGTAGTCCCAATGTTGTAATTTTTGGCTACACCTTC. Full variable domain (rest looked up from reference TRBV19 and TRBJ1-2): DGGITQSPKYLFRKEGQNVTLSCEQNLNHDAMYWYRQDPGQGLRLIYYSQIVNDFQKGDIAEGYSVSREKKESFPLTVTSAQKNPTAFYLCASSPNVVIFGYTFGSGTRLTVV.

V is TRBV5-1 and J is TRBJ2-5; no definite D call. This CDR3 has 13 amino acids. The V end was cut by 4 bases, the J end by 5 bases, with 12 bases between. CDR1 is SGHRS and CDR2 is YFSETQ in the germline V gene. The CDR3 spells CASSVVTAETQYF. CDR3 nucleotide sequence: TGCGCCAGCAGCGTGGTAACCGCGGAGACCCAGTACTTC.

The chain uses TRBV6-5 and TRBJ1-4; TRBD1 is a possible D gene (6 bases). The CDR3 loop spans 15 amino acids. CDR1 is MNHEY, CDR2 SVGAGI, per germline. Deletions cut 0 bases from V and 10 bases from J, with 15 bases between. Written as DNA, the CDR3 is TGTGCCAGCAGTTACTCGAGCAGGGGTGGGGGAAAACTGTTTTTT. As protein: CASSYSSRGGGKLFF.

This sequence joins TRBV20-1 and TRBJ1-5, with D uncertain. V was pared by 5 bases and J by 11 bases, with 13 bases between. The V gene's germline CDR1 is DFQATT and CDR2 SNEGSKA (reference sequence). The CDR3 length is 11 residues. The CDR3 DNA is TGCAGTGCTGGGTTTAATAGTGCCCAGCATTTT. Translation gives CSAGFNSAQHF.

The gene calls are TRBV4-1 and TRBJ1-2, with 9 positions matching TRBD1. CDR1 is MGHRA and CDR2 is YSYEKL in the germline V gene. Germline trimming cut 5 bases from V and 3 bases from J; bases unmatched to any gene: 4. This CDR3 has 14 amino acids. The CDR3 DNA is TGCGCCAGCAGCGAACAGGGGGCGTACTATGGCTACACCTTC. Its translation: CASSEQGAYYGYTF.

The chain combines TRBV5-6 with TRBJ2-7; maybe TRBD1 (5 bases). The CDR3 runs 14 residues. The germline V gene encodes CDR1 SGHDT and CDR2 YYEEEE. V lost 0 bases, J lost 2 bases, and 9 bases lay in between. The CDR3 protein is CASSLGQSPYEQYF. The CDR3 bases are TGTGCCAGCAGCTTGGGACAGAGCCCCTACGAGCAGTACTTC.

V is TRBV7-3 and J is TRBJ1-5; D remains ambiguous. This CDR3 is 15 amino acids long. Germline-derived CDR1 and CDR2 are SGHTA and FQGTGA. Trimming shortened V by 4 bases and J by 0 bases, and 10 bases separated the two germline ends. CDR3 amino acids: CASSSGQFSNQPQHF. CDR3 in DNA: TGTGCCAGCAGCTCCGGGCAGTTTAGCAATCAGCCCCAGCATTTT. The complete variable domain, with remaining parts taken from reference TRBV7-3 and TRBJ1-5, reads GAGVSQTPSNKVTEKGKYVELRCDPISGHTALYWYRQSLGQGPEFLIYFQGTGAADDSGLPNDRFFAVRPEGSVSTLKIQRTERGDSAVYLCASSSGQFSNQPQHFGDGTRLSIL.

CDR3 coding DNA: TGCGCCAGCAGCCTGACAGGGATGGCCCCCTACGAGCAGTACTTC. Protein sequence: CASSLTGMAPYEQYF. This chain links TRBV5-1 with TRBJ2-7, with 7 bases aligning to TRBD1. Germline assignment: CDR1 SGHRS and CDR2 YFSETQ. Trimming at V came to 4 bases and at J to 2 bases, leaving 9 bases not matched to a gene. The CDR3 sequence is 15 residues long.

This clone was seen a single time. The V and J genes are TRBV4-2 and TRBJ2-3; D unresolved. The CDR3 length is 17 residues. The V gene's germline CDR1 is LGHNA and CDR2 YNFKEQ. Trimming took 0 bases from V and 1 from J, leaving 14 bases between them. The CDR3 protein is CASSQDYVRSRTDTQYF. The CDR3, as DNA: TGTGCCAGCAGCCAAGATTATGTCAGATCGCGCACAGATACGCAGTATTTT.

V and J are TRBV10-3 and TRBJ2-5; D is perhaps TRBD1 (7 bases). The closer fit of TRBJ2-7 to the DNA end suggests the J call may be wrong. Per germline, CDR1 ENHRY and CDR2 SYGVKD. The CDR3 covers 14 residues. CDR3 bases: TGTGCCATCAGTTCCCAGGGGGGTTCCTACGAGCAGTACTTC. It encodes CAISSQGGSYEQYF.

The J gene is TRBJ2-3, the V gene TRBV5-1, with D unclear. V dropped 0 bases and J dropped 2 bases, with 13 bases sitting between them. The CDR3 extends over 16 amino acids. CDR1 is SGHRS and CDR2 is YFSETQ in the germline V gene. CDR3 in amino acids: CASSLAQAQITDTQYF. The DNA for the CDR3 is TGCGCCAGCAGCTTGGCGCAGGCCCAAATCACAGATACGCAGTATTTT.

A single count supports this clone. The chain joins TRBV7-2 to TRBJ2-1; TRBD2 matches at 11 bases. CDR1 and CDR2 from the germline V gene are SGHTA and FQGNSA. The CDR3 is 15 residues long. Trimming took 1 base from V and 6 from J; bases not matched to a gene: 2. This CDR3 reads CASSLVSGGANEQFF. CDR3 nucleotides: TGTGCCAGCAGCTTAGTTAGCGGGGGGGCCAATGAGCAGTTCTTC.

The chain joins TRBV25-1 to TRBJ2-7; D gene unclear. Trimming stripped 3 bases from V and 3 bases from J, with 9 bases between. CDR3 length: 13 residues. Germline V lookup: CDR1 MGHDK, CDR2 SYGVNS. CDR3 sequence reads: CASSDLVNYEQYF. DNA of the CDR3: TGTGCCAGCAGTGATCTGGTTAACTACGAGCAGTACTTC.